One sample yielded the 17 T cell receptor beta chains listed below, sequenced in a study of T cell responses to AZD1222 COVID-19 vaccine. The method was immunoSEQ multiplex PCR; TCRdb's version includes in-frame clones alone and lacks a portion of them. This repertoire shows 150,000 to 200,000 clones, around 90% found once; its top ten account for under 2.5%. Sequencing used peripheral blood, obtained on day 0 of AZD1222 vaccination. The receptors come from an adult in good health.

CDR3 in DNA: TGTGCCAGCAGTTACTCATGGGGGCAAGAGACCCAGTACTTC. Its translation is CASSYSWGQETQYF. The genes are TRBV6-5 and TRBJ2-5; D tentatively fits TRBD1 or TRBD2 (5 bases each). Trimming took 0 bases from V and 2 from J, leaving 7 bases between them. There are 14 residues in the CDR3. From germline, CDR1 is MNHEY and CDR2 SVGAGI.

The chain uses TRBV10-2 and TRBJ1-2; maybe TRBD1 (5 bases). The CDR3 totals 15 residues. CDR1 is WSHSY and CDR2 is SAAADI in the germline V gene. V was cut by 1 base and J by 8 bases, with 17 bases left in between. CDR3 DNA sequence: TGCGCCAGCAGTGAGTGGGGCAGGAGCCCATCGGGCTACACCTTC. This translates into CASSEWGRSPSGYTF.

This chain links TRBV30 with TRBJ1-2; no clear D gene. Trimming took off 4 bases at V and 7 bases at J, with 10 bases between the two ends. This CDR3 spans 11 amino acids. Germline V lookup: CDR1 GTSNPN, CDR2 SVGIG (reference sequence). The chain's CDR3 is CAWKDSFGYTF. The CDR3 DNA reads TGTGCCTGGAAGGATAGCTTTGGCTACACCTTC. The full variable domain, rest sourced from reference TRBV30 and TRBJ1-2, is SQTIHQWPATLVQPVGSPLSLECTVEGTSNPNLYWYRQAAGRGLQLLFYSVGIGQISSEVPQNLSASRPQDRQFILSSKKLLLSDSGFYLCAWKDSFGYTFGSGTRLTVV.

V gene TRBV5-4 combines with J gene TRBJ2-2, with D unclear. Trimming took 4 bases from V and 8 from J, leaving 6 bases between them. The length of the CDR3 is 11 residues. Germline V gives CDR1 SGHNT, CDR2 YYREEE (reference sequence). The CDR3 DNA reads as TGTGCCAGCAGCATCTTAGGGGAGCTGTTTTTT. Its protein is CASSILGELFF.

V usage is TRBV5-1 and J usage is TRBJ2-3; D call uncertain. This CDR3 is 16 amino acids long. Germline assignment: CDR1 SGHRS and CDR2 YFSETQ. Trimming cost V 0 bases and J 2 bases, with 13 bases left between them. In DNA, the CDR3 is TGCGCCAGCAGCTTGGTTGAGTCGCGGATCACAGATACGCAGTATTTT. Residues: CASSLVESRITDTQYF.

V and J are TRBV2 and TRBJ1-5; no reliable D call. Germline CDR1 SNHLY, CDR2 FYNNEI. V lost 6 bases to trimming and J lost 3 bases, with 9 bases between them. The CDR3 loop spans 13 amino acids. The CDR3 DNA reads as TGTGCCAGCAGGTACAGCCACAATCAGCCCCAGCATTTT. This gives the protein CASRYSHNQPQHF.

V is TRBV9 and J is TRBJ1-5, with D uncertain. Germline V gene lookup returns CDR1 SGDLS and CDR2 YYNGEE. With 0 bases removed from V and 6 bases from J, the gap between germline ends came to 13 bases. The CDR3 is made up of 15 amino acids. The CDR3 region has the DNA TGTGCCAGCAGCGTAGGCGGCGGTCCGGGTCAGCCCCAGCATTTT. Protein product: CASSVGGGPGQPQHF.

The chain links TRBV5-4 to TRBJ2-7, with 7 bases identical to TRBD1. From germline, CDR1 is SGHNT and CDR2 YYREEE (reference sequence). This CDR3 is built from 15 residues. Germline trimming cut 5 bases from V and 3 bases from J; bases unmatched to any gene: 11. The DNA for the CDR3 is TGTGCCAGCAGTGACAGGGCAAAGGGTAGCTACGAGCAGTACTTC. Protein product: CASSDRAKGSYEQYF.

Points on this clone: One end of the junction fails to match germline, which may point to a read error. V and J are TRBV7-2 and TRBJ2-1, with TRBD2 as a possible D gene (6 bases). Germline assignment: CDR1 SGHTA and CDR2 FQGNSA. CDR3 length: 13 amino acids. The CDR3 coding sequence is TGTGCCAGCAGACCAACTAGCTACGATGAGCAGTTCTTC. Amino acid sequence: CASRPTSYDEQFF.

The rearrangement links TRBV5-5 to TRBJ2-7; D is uncertain. The CDR3 sequence is 16 residues long. The germline V gene encodes CDR1 SGHKS and CDR2 YYEKEE (reference sequence). The V end was cut by 4 bases, the J end by 7 bases, with 24 bases between. CDR3 amino acids: CASSPTLSDRLWEQYF. The CDR3 DNA reads TGTGCCAGCAGCCCAACCCTCTCGGACCGCCTGTGGGAGCAGTACTTC.

This clone was observed a single time. This chain joins TRBV4-1 and TRBJ1-2, with TRBD1 matching 12 bases. This CDR3 is 16 amino acids long. The junction had 9 bases not matched to a gene; V was cut back by 5 bases and J by 5 bases. CDR1 and CDR2 from the germline V gene are MGHRA and YSYEKL. The CDR3 loop is CASSVPGTGGTYGYTF. In nucleotides, the CDR3 is TGCGCCAGCAGCGTCCCCGGGACAGGGGGCACATATGGCTACACCTTC.

The chain is built from TRBV27 and TRBJ2-1, with D tentatively TRBD2 (6 bases). V lost 2 bases and J lost 7, with 15 bases in between. Germline V gives CDR1 MNHEY, CDR2 SMNVEV (reference sequence). This CDR3 is 15 amino acids long. The CDR3 region has the DNA TGTGCCAGCAGTTTACCTCGGACTACGTGGAATGAGCAGTTCTTC. Encoded protein: CASSLPRTTWNEQFF.

This chain connects TRBV5-8 to TRBJ1-4; D unresolved. The CDR3 covers 19 residues. Trimming pared 2 bases from V and 0 bases from J, leaving 20 bases between. Germline values: CDR1 SGHTS, CDR2 YDEGEE. CDR3 sequence reads: CASSLGDRKTVATNEKLFF. The CDR3 DNA follows: TGTGCCAGCAGCTTAGGAGATCGGAAAACGGTTGCAACTAATGAAAAACTGTTTTTT.

The chain recombines TRBV11-1 with TRBJ2-7, with D perhaps matching TRBD1 or TRBD2 (5 bases each). V lost 4 bases and J lost 4, with 11 bases in between. There are 13 residues in the CDR3. Germline CDR1 is SGHAT and CDR2 is FQDESV (reference sequence). The CDR3 DNA follows: TGTGCCAGCAGCTATCCGGGACCTTACGAGCAGTACTTC. Translation gives CASSYPGPYEQYF.

The DNA for the CDR3 is TGTGCCAGCAGACCGGCCGGGGGCTACAATGAGCAGTTCTTC. Translated, it gives CASRPAGGYNEQFF. The rearrangement links TRBV7-8 to TRBJ2-1, with D maybe TRBD2 (6 bases). The CDR3 is 14 residues long. The V and J ends lost 6 bases and 3 bases respectively, with 12 bases between them. The germline gives CDR1 SGHVS, CDR2 FQNEAQ. Filled out from reference TRBV7-8 and TRBJ2-1, the complete variable domain reads GAGVSQSPRYKVAKRGQDVALRCDPISGHVSLFWYQQALGQGPEFLTYFQNEAQLDKSGLPSDRFFAERPEGSVSTLKIQRTQQEDSAVYLCASRPAGGYNEQFFGPGTRLTVL.

This chain links TRBV7-8 with TRBJ2-7; D is tentatively TRBD1 or TRBD2 (5 bases each). V was clipped by 5 bases and J by 10 bases, with 18 bases between them. There are 13 residues in the CDR3. Looked up from germline, CDR1 is SGHVS and CDR2 is FQNEAQ. As DNA, the CDR3 is TGTGCCAGCAGCGTACAGCCGGGACCAAACCAGTACTTC. Protein product: CASSVQPGPNQYF.

The CDR3: CASSINPVTASGNTIYF. In DNA, the CDR3 is TGCGCCAGCAGCATAAACCCGGTGACAGCCTCTGGAAACACCATATATTTT. The V and J genes are TRBV4-1 and TRBJ1-3, with D possibly TRBD1 on 5 matching bases. Germline V gene data show CDR1 as MGHRA and CDR2 as YSYEKL. This CDR3 comprises 17 residues. V dropped 5 bases and J dropped 0 bases, with 17 bases sitting between them.